Listed below are T cell receptor beta chains from one sample, sequenced in a study of cytomegalovirus exposure and HLA in healthy donors. TCRdb's copy holds only in-frame clones and misses some; the assay was immunoSEQ multiplex PCR. The data show approximately 110,000 clones, with 76% seen just once and 7.7% held by the top ten. The sample comprised PBMCs. All receptors come from a woman between 45 and 65 years old in good health and CMV-seropositive. Both conserved end residues are part of each CDR3. The D gene is left open where the match is weak. Clone size appears in some rows only: once, few, many, or a class for an expanded clone.

>-|TRBV2|15|TRBD1|TRBJ2-2
CASTTGGWNTGELFF
TGTGCCAGCACCACAGGGGGATGGAACACCGGGGAGCTGTTTTTT
>few|TRBV5-4|14|TRBD1|TRBJ2-7
CASSLPGQTYEQYF
TGTGCCAGCAGCCTACCGGGACAGACCTACGAGCAGTACTTC
>few|TRBV6-1|13|-|TRBJ2-3
CASSPGVGDTQYF
TGTGCCAGCAGCCCGGGGGTAGGAGATACGCAGTATTTT
>-|TRBV7-6|14|-|TRBJ2-3
CASSPGAGTDTQYF
TGTGCCAGCAGCCCTGGGGCGGGAACAGATACGCAGTATTTT
>-|TRBV9|13|TRBD1|TRBJ2-7
CASSKTGAYEQYF
TGTGCCAGCAGCAAAACAGGGGCCTACGAGCAGTACTTC
>few|TRBV19|16|-|TRBJ1-5
CASSIRAGGGNQPQHF
TGTGCCAGTAGTATCCGGGCGGGGGGGGGCAATCAGCCCCAGCATTTT
>-|TRBV9|17|-|TRBJ2-2
CASSVGWGEGDTGELFF
TGTGCCAGCAGCGTAGGATGGGGGGAAGGGGACACCGGGGAGCTGTTTTTT
>-|TRBV21-1|20|-|TRBJ1-6
CASSPLQETGDPHYNSPLHF
TGTGCCAGCAGTCCCCTTCAGGAGACAGGCGACCCCCACTATAATTCACCCCTCCACTTT
>few|TRBV21-1|14|-|TRBJ2-4
CASSNEKAKNIQYF
TGTGCCAGCAGCAACGAGAAAGCCAAAAACATTCAGTACTTC
>-|TRBV29-1|11|-|TRBJ1-1
CSVLRNTEAFF
TGCAGCGTCCTACGGAACACTGAAGCTTTCTTT
>-|TRBV10-3|18|TRBD2|TRBJ2-7
CAISENRLAGGPSYEQYF
TGTGCCATCAGTGAGAATCGACTAGCGGGAGGTCCCTCCTACGAGCAGTACTTC
>-|TRBV7-3|13|TRBD1|TRBJ2-1
CASSLGQVGEQFF
TGTGCCAGCAGCTTAGGACAGGTTGGTGAGCAGTTCTTC
>-|TRBV6-5|11|-|TRBJ1-1
CASSPGVEAFF
TGTGCCAGCAGCCCGGGGGTGGAAGCTTTCTTT
>-|TRBV19|12|-|TRBJ2-3
CASTRSGDTQYF
TGTGCCAGTACGAGGAGCGGAGATACGCAGTATTTT
>-|TRBV19|15|-|TRBJ1-1
CASETWGRQGTEAFF
TGTGCCAGTGAGACCTGGGGAAGGCAGGGCACTGAAGCTTTCTTT
>-|TRBV7-2|13|-|TRBJ1-1
CASSADRNTEAFF
TGTGCCAGCAGCGCCGACAGGAACACTGAAGCTTTCTTT
>-|TRBV7-2|14|TRBD2|TRBJ2-7
CASSPLAGAYEQYF
TGTGCCAGCAGCCCCCTAGCGGGCGCCTACGAGCAGTACTTC
>once|TRBV7-2|17|TRBD2|TRBJ2-3
CASSPDGAGGRTDTQYF
TGTGCCAGCAGCCCGGACGGTGCGGGGGGCCGCACAGATACGCAGTATTTT
>-|TRBV5-1|15|TRBD1|TRBJ2-7
CASSLAGQGGGEQYF
TGCGCCAGCAGCTTGGCCGGACAGGGGGGAGGTGAGCAGTACTTC
>-|TRBV7-9|13|-|TRBJ1-3
CASSLYSGNTIYF
TGTGCCAGCAGCTTATATTCTGGAAACACCATATATTTT
>-|TRBV7-8|13|-|TRBJ1-4
CASSFGLNEKLFF
TGTGCCAGCAGCTTTGGGCTTAATGAAAAACTGTTTTTT
>-|TRBV10-3|14|-|TRBJ1-2
CAISESGGPYGYTF
TGTGCCATCAGTGAGTCCGGGGGGCCCTATGGCTACACCTTC
>-|TRBV19|15|TRBD2|TRBJ2-6
CASSIRGAGANVLTF
TGTGCCAGTAGTATACGGGGGGCTGGGGCCAACGTCCTGACTTTC
>-|TRBV27|15|TRBD1|TRBJ2-1
CASSPGTGAHNEQFF
TGTGCCAGCAGTCCCGGGACAGGGGCCCACAATGAGCAGTTCTTC
>few|TRBV11-2|11|-|TRBJ1-2
CASSFGYGYTF
TGTGCCAGCAGCTTCGGCTATGGCTACACCTTC
>-|TRBV10-3|16|TRBD2|TRBJ2-3
CAISGASGSSTDTQYF
TGTGCCATCAGTGGTGCTAGCGGGAGTAGCACAGATACGCAGTATTTT
>-|TRBV9|14|TRBD2|TRBJ2-5
CASSSGLAEETQYF
TGTGCCAGCAGCTCCGGACTAGCGGAAGAGACCCAGTACTTC
>-|TRBV6-5|15|TRBD1|TRBJ1-3
CASSPGGRSGNTIYF
TGTGCCAGCAGTCCAGGGGGCAGGTCTGGAAACACCATATATTTT
>-|TRBV7-2|15|-|TRBJ2-1
CASSSVLGSYNEQFF
TGTGCCAGCAGCTCGGTCCTAGGCTCCTACAATGAGCAGTTCTTC
>-|TRBV7-2|16|TRBD2|TRBJ2-2
CASSLTSGPNTGELFF
TGTGCCAGCAGCTTGACTAGCGGCCCGAACACCGGGGAGCTGTTTTTT
>-|TRBV7-2|14|-|TRBJ1-1
CASSLQGGHTEAFF
TGTGCCAGCAGCCTACAGGGCGGTCACACTGAAGCTTTCTTT
>-|TRBV6-6|13|-|TRBJ2-7
CASREGATYEQYF
TGTGCCAGCCGGGAGGGGGCCACCTACGAGCAGTACTTC
>-|TRBV6-1|13|-|TRBJ2-1
CATRQDSYNEQFF
TGTGCCACCAGACAGGACTCCTACAATGAGCAGTTCTTC
>-|TRBV21-1|16|-|TRBJ1-1
CASSKVETGTNTEAFF
TGTGCCAGCAGCAAAGTGGAGACAGGGACTAACACTGAAGCTTTCTTT
>few|TRBV4-2|18|TRBD2|TRBJ2-7
CASSLRLAGGHNPYEQYF
TGTGCCAGCAGCCTAAGACTAGCGGGGGGCCATAACCCCTACGAGCAGTACTTC
>few|TRBV7-3|15|TRBD2|TRBJ2-3
CASSISGGRTDTQYF
TGTGCCAGCAGTATTAGCGGGGGGCGCACAGATACGCAGTATTTT
>-|TRBV9|14|-|TRBJ2-2
CASSRTGNTGELFF
TGTGCCAGCAGTCGCACAGGGAACACCGGGGAGCTGTTTTTT
>-|TRBV2|11|-|TRBJ2-1
CASSPSNEQFF
TGTGCCAGCAGTCCTAGCAATGAGCAGTTCTTC
>-|TRBV6-5|15|-|TRBJ1-1
CASSYSAGEGTEAFF
TGTGCCAGCAGTTACTCCGCGGGGGAGGGGACTGAAGCTTTCTTT
>-|TRBV10-3|14|TRBD1|TRBJ1-2
CAISGQGENYGYTF
TGTGCCATCAGTGGACAGGGGGAGAACTATGGCTACACCTTC
>-|TRBV13|20|-|TRBJ1-3
CASSFFSGRAGAASGNTIYF
TGTGCCAGCAGCTTCTTCTCCGGTAGGGCAGGGGCTGCCTCTGGAAACACCATATATTTT
>-|TRBV20-1|10|-|TRBJ2-1
CSVMANEQFF
TGCAGTGTAATGGCTAATGAGCAGTTCTTC
>few|TRBV2|15|-|TRBJ2-3
CASIRAFFSGDTQYF
TGTGCCAGCATTCGAGCGTTCTTCTCGGGGGATACGCAGTATTTT
>-|TRBV9|14|TRBD1|TRBJ1-2
CASSPGGFSYGYTF
TGTGCCAGCAGCCCAGGGGGCTTTAGCTATGGCTACACCTTC
>-|TRBV23-1|15|-|TRBJ1-6
CASSPLAGEATPLHF
TGCGCCAGCAGTCCCCTCGCGGGGGAAGCGACACCCCTCCACTTT
>few|TRBV11-2|15|TRBD2|TRBJ2-2
CASSSLSGRIGELFF
TGTGCCAGCAGCTCCCTTAGCGGGAGGATCGGGGAGCTGTTTTTT
>-|TRBV14|13|TRBD1|TRBJ1-1
CASSQGQGIEAFF
TGTGCCAGCAGCCAGGGACAGGGAATTGAAGCTTTCTTT
>-|TRBV5-1|15|-|TRBJ2-5
CASSLDADSQETQYF
TGCGCCAGCAGCTTGGACGCGGACAGTCAAGAGACCCAGTACTTC
>-|TRBV7-9|13|-|TRBJ1-1
CASSSPGNTEAFF
TGTGCCAGCAGCTCCCCGGGGAACACTGAAGCTTTCTTT